The 4 T cell receptor beta chains given below trace back to one sample, sequenced in a study of Siglec-9 on CD8 T cells in melanoma. The table came from immunoSEQ multiplex PCR; TCRdb's copy has only in-frame clones and leaves some out. There are 30,000 to 45,000 clones in the sample; roughly four fifths occur only once, and over 1.5% lies in the top ten. Material: Siglec-9- CD8+ T cells sorted from blood. These receptors originate from a human donor in good health.

The chain carries TRBV5-4 and TRBJ2-2, with D possibly TRBD1 on 5 matching bases. The CDR3 length is 16 residues. Looked up from germline, CDR1 is SGHNT and CDR2 is YYREEE (reference sequence). The ends were cut back, 1 base at V and 8 bases at J, with 18 bases in the middle. The CDR3 DNA sequence: TGTGCCAGCAGCTTGCCCGACAGCGAGATAATGGGGGAGCTGTTTTTT. Protein product: CASSLPDSEIMGELFF.

The V call is TRBV18, the J call TRBJ2-2; D gene uncertain. Trimming took 6 bases from V and 0 from J, leaving 14 bases between them. This CDR3 is built from 16 residues. CDR1 and CDR2 from the germline V gene are KGHSH and LQKENI. The CDR3 DNA sequence: TGTGCCAGCTCTACCGGGCCAGAAGCGAACACCGGGGAGCTGTTTTTT. Protein: CASSTGPEANTGELFF.

J is TRBJ2-3 and V is TRBV19; D perhaps matches TRBD2 (7 bases). V was cut by 3 bases and J by 3 bases, with 16 bases left in between. The CDR3 runs 16 residues. Germline V gene sequence: CDR1 LNHDA, CDR2 SQIVND (reference sequence). CDR3 residues: CASSIPPGEGTDTQYF. The CDR3 coding sequence is TGTGCCAGTAGTATCCCTCCAGGGGAGGGAACAGATACGCAGTATTTT.

The chain employs TRBV7-3 and TRBJ2-3, with D uncertain. Per germline, CDR1 SGHTA and CDR2 FQGTGA. CDR3 length: 15 amino acids. The germline V and J ends were trimmed by 4 bases and 0 bases, with 11 bases remaining between them. For the CDR3, the DNA is TGTGCCAGCAGCTCCCAGGTTGGGAGCACAGATACGCAGTATTTT. Translating it yields CASSSQVGSTDTQYF.